Described below is a single T cell receptor (beta chain) sequence and its context. As yet, its antigen is unknown. The authors ran a second PCR of 7 to 11 cycles using a sample-barcoded 5' primer and a J-beta primer mix. MiXCR, run by TCRdb on the 5' RACE reads, gives a single entry per CDR3 protein. This sample has about 930,000 distinct CDR3 sequences; almost 30% occur once, and the top ten carry about 10%. Trimming took off 2 bases at V and 4 bases at J, with 11 bases between the two ends. Germline V CDR1 and CDR2: SGHTA, FQGNSA. The CDR3 length is 14 residues. This record belongs to a study of blood T cells in healthy people across ages. Broader study findings: For the donors, CMV status was unknown and possibly confounded expanded clonotype changes.

The sample was also linked to a second study, of T cells of mothers and their children.

Sequenced input: blood. The chain has TRBV7-2 and TRBJ1-2, with D possibly being TRBD1 (5 bases). The receptor comes from a woman between 40 and 50 years old in good health. CDR3 in DNA: TGTGCCAGCAGCTTAAGTCGGACACGCTATGGCTACACCTTC. This sequence encodes CASSLSRTRYGYTF.